Relative to its sample, the clone carrying this TCR beta chain is large. Its antigen is not known. Some clones are missing from TCRdb's copy, which holds only in-frame ones; the method was immunoSEQ multiplex PCR. The table has thousands of clones, roughly 60% seen once; the top ten hold roughly 12%. As to time point: second of two post-therapy site-matched biopsies about two months apart. Site-matched primary tumor biopsies were taken before and after PD-1 blockade. The data originate from a study of T cells in tumors after PD-1 blockade. Across the whole study: Daily vismodegib 150 mg continued in a subset of anti-PD-1-treated patients.

Study-level findings and limits: Expanded exhausted CD8+ clones after therapy were mostly novel clonotypes.

Material: tumor tissue, obtained after anti-PD-1 treatment. The clonotype comes from a human donor with basal cell carcinoma.

The CDR3 is CASSLSGGSSYNEQFF. Here the CDR3 DNA reads TGTGCCAGCAGCCTTAGCGGGGGGAGCTCCTACAATGAGCAGTTCTTC. The chain couples TRBV7-2 to TRBJ2-1; TRBD2 agrees at 10 bases. The CDR3 contains 16 residues. Germline loops: CDR1 SGHTA, CDR2 FQGNSA. Trimming took 5 bases from V and 0 from J; bases not matched to a gene: 4. The full variable domain, in which reference TRBV7-2 and TRBJ2-1 provide the parts outside the CDR3, is GAGVSQSPSNKVTEKGKDVELRCDPISGHTALYWYRQSLGQGLEFLIYFQGNSAPDKSGLPSDRFSAERTGGSVSTLTIQRTQQEDSAVYLCASSLSGGSSYNEQFFGPGTRLTVL.